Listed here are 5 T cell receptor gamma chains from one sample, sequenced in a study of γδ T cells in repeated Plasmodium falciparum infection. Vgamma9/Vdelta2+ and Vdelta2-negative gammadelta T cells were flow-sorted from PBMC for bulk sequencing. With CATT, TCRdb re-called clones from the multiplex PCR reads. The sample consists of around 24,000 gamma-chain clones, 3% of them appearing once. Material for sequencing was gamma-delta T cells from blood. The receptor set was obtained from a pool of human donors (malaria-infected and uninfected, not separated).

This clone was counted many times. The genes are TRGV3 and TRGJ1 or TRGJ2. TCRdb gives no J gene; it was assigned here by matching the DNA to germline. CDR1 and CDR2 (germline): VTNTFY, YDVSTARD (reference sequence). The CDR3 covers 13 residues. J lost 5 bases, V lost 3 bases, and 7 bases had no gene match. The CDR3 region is CATWDSPDYKKLF. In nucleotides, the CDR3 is TGTGCCACCTGGGACTCCCCGGATTATAAGAAACTCTTT.

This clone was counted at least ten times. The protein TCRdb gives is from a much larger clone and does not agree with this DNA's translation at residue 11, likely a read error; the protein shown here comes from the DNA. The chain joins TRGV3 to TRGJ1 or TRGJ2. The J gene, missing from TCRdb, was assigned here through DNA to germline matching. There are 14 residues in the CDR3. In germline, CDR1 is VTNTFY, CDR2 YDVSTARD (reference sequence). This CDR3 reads CATWDRSNYYRKLF. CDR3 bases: TGTGCCACCTGGGACAGGTCGAATTATTATAGGAAACTCTTT.

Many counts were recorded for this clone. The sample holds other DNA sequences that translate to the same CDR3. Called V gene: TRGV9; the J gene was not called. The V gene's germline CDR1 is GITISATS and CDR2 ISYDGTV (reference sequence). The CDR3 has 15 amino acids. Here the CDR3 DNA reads TGTGCCTTGTGGGAGGCGTACCGGAATTATTATAAGAAGCTCTTT. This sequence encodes CALWEAYRNYYKKLF.

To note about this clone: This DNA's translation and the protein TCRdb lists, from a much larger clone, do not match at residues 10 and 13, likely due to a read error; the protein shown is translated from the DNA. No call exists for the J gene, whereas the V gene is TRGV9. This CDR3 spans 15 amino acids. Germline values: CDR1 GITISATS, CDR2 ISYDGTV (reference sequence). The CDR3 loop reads CALWDQELGRKIRVF. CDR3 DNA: TGTGCCTTGTGGGACCAAGAGTTGGGCAGAAAAATCAGGGTATTT.

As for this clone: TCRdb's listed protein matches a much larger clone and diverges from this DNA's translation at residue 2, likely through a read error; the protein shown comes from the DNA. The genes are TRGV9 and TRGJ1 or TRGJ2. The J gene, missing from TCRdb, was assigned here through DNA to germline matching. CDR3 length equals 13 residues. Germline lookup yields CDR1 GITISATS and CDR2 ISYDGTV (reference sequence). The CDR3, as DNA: TGTACCCTTGCCGGGCTGAATTATTATAAGAAACTCTTT. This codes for CTLAGLNYYKKLF.